This T cell receptor (beta chain) was sequenced for a study of T cell responses to AZD1222 COVID-19 vaccine. Study-wide findings and caveats: Sampling captured repertoires only after the peak T cell response. Seropositive at baseline were only a handful of AZD1222 recipients. Nearly half of spike-specific TCRs reportedly target variant regions that are unmutated in the B.1.351 and B.1.1.7 variants. Spike-specific TCRs gained breadth and depth after people received two AZD1222 doses.

On this clone: The antigen remains undetermined.

The CDR3 totals 16 residues. V dropped 4 bases and J dropped 4 bases, with 19 bases sitting between them. The germline V gene has CDR1 MDHEN and CDR2 SYDVKM. Some clones are missing from TCRdb's copy, which holds only in-frame ones; the method was immunoSEQ multiplex PCR. Among about 56,000 clones listed, approximately 86% were seen once. The rearrangement uses TRBV28 and TRBJ1-2; TRBD1 might be the D (6 bases). The specimen comprised peripheral blood, sampled 28 days after the second AZD1222 dose. This receptor was taken from an adult who received the AZD1222 COVID-19 vaccine. The CDR3 loop is CASSYRFGGPRYGYTF. CDR3 in DNA: TGTGCCAGCAGTTACCGGTTCGGGGGGCCTCGCTATGGCTACACCTTC.